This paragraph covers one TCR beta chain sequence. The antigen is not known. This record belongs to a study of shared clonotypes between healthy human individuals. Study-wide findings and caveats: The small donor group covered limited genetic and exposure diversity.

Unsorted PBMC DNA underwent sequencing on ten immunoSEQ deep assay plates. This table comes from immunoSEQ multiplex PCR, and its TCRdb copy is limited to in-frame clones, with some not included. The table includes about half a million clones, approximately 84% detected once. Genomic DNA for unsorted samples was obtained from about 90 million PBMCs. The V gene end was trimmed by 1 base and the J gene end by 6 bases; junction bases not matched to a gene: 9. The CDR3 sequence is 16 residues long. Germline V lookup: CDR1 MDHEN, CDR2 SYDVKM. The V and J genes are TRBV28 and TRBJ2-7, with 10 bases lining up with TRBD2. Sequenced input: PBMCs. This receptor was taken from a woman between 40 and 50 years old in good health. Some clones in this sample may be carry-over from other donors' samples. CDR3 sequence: CASSLFGTSARAEQYF. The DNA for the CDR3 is TGTGCCAGCAGTTTATTTGGGACTAGCGCGAGAGCCGAGCAGTACTTC.